The following is a T cell receptor beta chain sequence with its context. Its antigen is as yet unknown. As to time point: pre-sensitization, week 0. Described treatment: therapeutic diphenylcyclopropenone sensitization with weekly scalp DPC. Unfractionated whole blood was the source of the extracted total RNA. These data belong to a study of human T cells and chemical hapten exposure. Turning to the study itself: The patients, most of them female, presented with alopecia areata, totalis or universalis. Study findings and constraints: Expanded TCRs clustered into significantly more large CDR3 similarity groups than controls, the analysis revealed.

This CDR3 has 14 residues. Germline V lookup: CDR1 KGHSH, CDR2 LQKENI. Trimming removed 1 base from V and 2 bases from J, with 9 bases in between. TCRdb reprocessed the RACE reads with MiXCR, giving one entry per CDR3 protein. The data contain approximately 370,000 distinct CDR3 sequences, around 5.5% of them singletons. The chain joins TRBV18 to TRBJ2-7, with D unclear. The sequence was collected from a woman younger than 35 with alopecia areata. Some clones in this sample may be carry-over from other donors' samples. The specimen was whole blood, collected in connection with sensitization to the hapten diphenylcyclopropenone (DPC). The CDR3 sequence is CASSPRRLPYEQYF. The DNA of the CDR3 is TGTGCCAGCTCACCACGGAGATTACCCTACGAGCAGTACTTC.